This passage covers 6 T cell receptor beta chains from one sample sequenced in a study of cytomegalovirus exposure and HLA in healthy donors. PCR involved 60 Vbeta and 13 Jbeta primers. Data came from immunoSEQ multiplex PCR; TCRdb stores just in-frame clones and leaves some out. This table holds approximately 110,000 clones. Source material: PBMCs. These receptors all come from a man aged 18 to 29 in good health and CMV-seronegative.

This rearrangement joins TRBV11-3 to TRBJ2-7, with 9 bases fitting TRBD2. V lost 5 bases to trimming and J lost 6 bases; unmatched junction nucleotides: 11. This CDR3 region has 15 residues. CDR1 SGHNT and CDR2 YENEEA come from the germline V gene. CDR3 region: CASSRAGGPSSEQYF. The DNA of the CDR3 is TGTGCCAGCAGCCGTGCGGGAGGGCCTTCGAGCGAGCAGTACTTC.

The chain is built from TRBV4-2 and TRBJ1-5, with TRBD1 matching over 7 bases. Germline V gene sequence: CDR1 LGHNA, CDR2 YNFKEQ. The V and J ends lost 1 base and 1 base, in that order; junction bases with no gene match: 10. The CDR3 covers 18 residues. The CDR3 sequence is CASSQAVLGTASNQPQHF. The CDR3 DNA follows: TGTGCCAGCAGCCAAGCCGTGCTCGGGACAGCCAGCAATCAGCCCCAGCATTTT.

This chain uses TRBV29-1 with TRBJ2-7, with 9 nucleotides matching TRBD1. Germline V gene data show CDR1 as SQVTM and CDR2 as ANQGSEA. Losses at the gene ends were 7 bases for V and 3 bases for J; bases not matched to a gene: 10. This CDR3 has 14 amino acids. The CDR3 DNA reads TGCAGCGCCCGACAGGGGGAATTTAGCTACGAGCAGTACTTC. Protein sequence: CSARQGEFSYEQYF.

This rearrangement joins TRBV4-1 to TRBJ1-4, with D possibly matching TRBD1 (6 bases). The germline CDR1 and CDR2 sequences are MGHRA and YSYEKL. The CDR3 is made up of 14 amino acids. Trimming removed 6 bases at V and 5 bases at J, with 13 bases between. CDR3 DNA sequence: TGCGCCAGCAGTCGGGACATACAAAATGAAAAACTGTTTTTT. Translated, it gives CASSRDIQNEKLFF.

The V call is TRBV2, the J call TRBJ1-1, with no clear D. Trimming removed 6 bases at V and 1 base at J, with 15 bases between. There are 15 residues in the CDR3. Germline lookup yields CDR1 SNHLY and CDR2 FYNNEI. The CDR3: CASSQSLGQNTEAFF. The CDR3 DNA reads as TGTGCCAGCAGCCAGTCGTTGGGCCAGAACACTGAAGCTTTCTTT. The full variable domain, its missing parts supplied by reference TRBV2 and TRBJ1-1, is EPEVTQTPSHQVTQMGQEVILRCVPISNHLYFYWYRQILGQKVEFLVSFYNNEISEKSEIFDDQFSVERPDGSNFTLKIRSTKLEDSAMYFCASSQSLGQNTEAFFGQGTRLTVV.

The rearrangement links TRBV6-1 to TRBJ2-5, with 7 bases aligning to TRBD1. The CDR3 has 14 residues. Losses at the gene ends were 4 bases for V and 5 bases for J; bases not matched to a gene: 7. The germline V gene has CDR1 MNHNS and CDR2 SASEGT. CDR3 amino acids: CASSGKTGLETQYF. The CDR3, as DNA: TGTGCCAGCAGTGGAAAGACAGGGTTGGAGACCCAGTACTTC.